One and the same sample provided the 29 T cell receptor beta chains below, sequenced in a study of blood T cell repertoires in COVID-19. The repertoire was sequenced with immunoSEQ multiplex PCR; TCRdb's copy has only in-frame clones and lacks some. This repertoire shows 53,000 or so clones, 80% to 90% found once; its top ten account for roughly 13%. Input material: peripheral blood. These receptors came from an older man with acute or convalescent COVID-19.

The chain is built from TRBV21-1 and TRBJ2-3; the table names TRBD2, a call not compared with the DNA. TRBV21-1 is listed as a pseudogene. CDR3 length: 16 amino acids. DNA of the CDR3: TGTGCCAGCAGCAAAGGTCCCTGGGTAGCGGGGGATACGCAGTATTTT. Protein: CASSKGPWVAGDTQYF.

This clone appeared a single time. V is TRBV5-1 and J is TRBJ2-3; D call uncertain. The germline gives CDR1 SGHRS, CDR2 YFSETQ. The CDR3 is 14 amino acids. V was shortened by 4 bases and J by 5 bases, with 14 bases between the two germline ends. CDR3 in DNA: TGCGCCAGCAGCCCCTTCACCATCGGAGATACGCAGTATTTT. Translating it yields CASSPFTIGDTQYF.

The rearrangement joins TRBV4-2 to TRBJ2-4, with a possible D match to TRBD1 (6 bases). The CDR3 extends over 16 amino acids. The V end lost 2 bases, the J end lost 6 bases, and 17 bases lay between the germline ends. The germline gives CDR1 LGHNA, CDR2 YNFKEQ. The CDR3 sequence is CASSQSMGALGNIQYF. DNA for the CDR3: TGTGCCAGCAGCCAATCCATGGGGGCTTTGGGAAACATTCAGTACTTC.

This clone was observed a single time. The rearrangement links TRBV6-4 to TRBJ1-6, with 7 bases aligning to TRBD1. The germline CDR1 and CDR2 sequences are MRHNA and SNTAGT. This CDR3 is built from 14 residues. Trimming cost V 5 bases and J 6 bases; bases outside gene matches: 4. CDR3 amino acids: CASSTGTVNSPLHF. The DNA of the CDR3 is TGTGCCAGCAGTACCGGGACAGTTAATTCACCCCTCCACTTT.

CDR3 coding DNA: TGTGCCAGCACCAGGGGACAGGGAGGATACGAGCAGTACTTC. It yields the protein CASTRGQGGYEQYF. The rearrangement uses TRBV3-1 (or the pseudogene TRBV3-2) and TRBJ2-7; 9 bases are shared with TRBD1. This CDR3 has 14 amino acids. The trim removed 7 bases at V and 4 bases at J, leaving 8 bases unmatched. Germline V gene data show CDR1 as LGHDT and CDR2 as YNNKEL (reference sequence).

The chain couples TRBV7-2 to TRBJ2-1; TRBD2 matches at 7 bases. The V and J ends lost 5 bases and 0 bases, in that order; junction bases with no gene match: 7. Germline CDR1 SGHTA, CDR2 FQGNSA. The CDR3 has 16 amino acids. The CDR3 nucleotides are TGTGCCAGCAGCACCCTCCGCGGGAGCTCCTACAATGAGCAGTTCTTC. Translated: CASSTLRGSSYNEQFF.

The chain employs TRBV18 and TRBJ2-4; 11 bases align to TRBD1. The junction had 9 bases not matched to a gene; V was cut back by 3 bases and J by 2 bases. Germline CDR1 KGHSH, CDR2 LQKENI. CDR3 size: 18 residues. The CDR3 sequence is CASSPSRDRGGTKNIQYF. CDR3 DNA: TGTGCCAGCTCACCGTCCCGGGACAGGGGGGGAACCAAAAACATTCAGTACTTC.

This chain links TRBV6-2 or TRBV6-3 with TRBJ2-7, with a tentative D call TRBD1 (6 bases). CDR3 length equals 15 residues. Between the trimmed V and J ends, which lost 5 bases and 2 bases, there was a span of 16 bases. CDR1 and CDR2 from the germline V gene are MNHEY and SVGEGT. The CDR3 DNA reads as TGTGCCAGCAGTAGCGATCCCAACAGGGCCTACGAGCAGTACTTC. Amino acid sequence: CASSSDPNRAYEQYF.

This clone was observed a single time. The chain uses TRBV3-1 (or the pseudogene TRBV3-2) and TRBJ2-1; TRBD2 aligns across 12 bases. V lost 4 bases and J lost 10; bases outside the gene matches: 11. Germline V gene data show CDR1 as LGHDT and CDR2 as YNNKEL (reference sequence). The CDR3 runs to 16 residues. CDR3 nucleotides: TGTGCCAGCAGCCCCCGACTAGCGGGGGATCGCAAGGAGCAGTTCTTC. Translation: CASSPRLAGDRKEQFF.

A single count supports this clone. CDR3 coding DNA: TGTGCCAGCAGTTGGGGACAGGGGTTCGATGGTTCACCCCTCCACTTT. Translated, it gives CASSWGQGFDGSPLHF. The gene calls are TRBV27 and TRBJ1-6; 10 bases are a match to TRBD1. Trimming at V came to 4 bases and at J to 9 bases, leaving 9 bases not matched to a gene. This CDR3 is built from 16 residues. Germline V gene lookup returns CDR1 MNHEY and CDR2 SMNVEV (reference sequence).

The CDR3 nucleotides read TGTGCCAGTAGTATCAGGGGCCAAAATCAGCCCCAGCATTTT. It is translated as CASSIRGQNQPQHF. This sequence joins TRBV19 and TRBJ1-5, with a weak D call TRBD1 (6 bases). CDR3 length: 14 residues. Looked up from germline, CDR1 is LNHDA and CDR2 is SQIVND (reference sequence). Trimming cost V 3 bases and J 4 bases, with 10 bases left between them.

The chain couples TRBV19 to TRBJ2-7, with no clear D. This CDR3 spans 12 amino acids. Germline CDR1 is LNHDA and CDR2 is SQIVND (reference sequence). The V gene lost 8 bases and the J gene lost 1 base, with 9 bases spanning the gap. CDR3 coding DNA: TGTGCCAGTCAGTCTTCTTCCTACGAGCAGTACTTC. Its protein product is CASQSSSYEQYF.

V usage is TRBV10-3 and J usage is TRBJ2-7; 7 bases align to TRBD1. There are 13 residues in the CDR3. Germline-derived CDR1 and CDR2 are ENHRY and SYGVKD. Trimming at V came to 1 base and at J to 7 bases, leaving 4 bases not matched to a gene. The DNA of the CDR3 is TGTGCCATCAGTGAGTACAGGGGCTGGGAGCAGTACTTC. Translation gives CAISEYRGWEQYF.

This chain uses TRBV30 with TRBJ1-4; TRBD1 aligns across 8 bases. Germline CDR1 is GTSNPN and CDR2 is SVGIG (reference sequence). The CDR3 length is 12 residues. Trimming removed 4 bases from V and 8 bases from J; junction bases left unmatched: 3. The CDR3 DNA reads TGTGCCTGGAACAGGGGGAGCGAAAAACTGTTTTTT. Protein sequence: CAWNRGSEKLFF.

In this sample, this clone is medium-sized. This rearrangement joins TRBV18 to TRBJ2-7, with 7 bases matching TRBD1. V dropped 3 bases and J dropped 0; count of bases not matched to a gene: 2. Germline V CDR1 and CDR2: KGHSH, LQKENI. This CDR3 has 14 residues. The CDR3 sequence: CASSPGTASYEQYF. In DNA, the CDR3 is TGTGCCAGCTCACCCGGGACAGCCTCCTACGAGCAGTACTTC.

This clone was detected only once. V usage is TRBV4-2 and J usage is TRBJ2-7; the D is unclear. Deletions cut 4 bases from V and 3 bases from J, with 10 bases between. The CDR3 loop spans 13 amino acids. Per the germline V gene, CDR1 is LGHNA and CDR2 is YNFKEQ. CDR3 sequence (DNA): TGTGCCAGCAGCCGAGGCGACTTCTACGAGCAGTACTTC. It yields the protein CASSRGDFYEQYF.

The CDR3, as DNA: TGTGCCAGCAGTCGGACTAGCGGAAGGACAGATACGCAGTATTTT. Translated: CASSRTSGRTDTQYF. The chain couples TRBV6-5 to TRBJ2-3, with 10 bases aligning to TRBD2. There are 15 residues in the CDR3. V shed 5 bases and J 3 bases; nucleotides not matched to a gene: 5. Germline lookup yields CDR1 MNHEY and CDR2 SVGAGI.

The gene calls are TRBV29-1 and TRBJ2-1; TRBD2 matches 8 bases. The CDR3 consists of 15 residues. In germline, CDR1 is SQVTM, CDR2 ANQGSEA. Germline trimming cut 7 bases from V and 8 bases from J; bases unmatched to any gene: 16. As DNA, the CDR3 is TGCAGCGCCAAAGGGGCCAGCGGGGGCGTCTATGAGCAGTTCTTC. Protein: CSAKGASGGVYEQFF.

The CDR3 is CASSPRGYGYTF. The CDR3 DNA reads as TGTGCCAGCAGCCCTAGAGGCTATGGCTACACCTTC. The chain joins TRBV3-1 (or the pseudogene TRBV3-2) to TRBJ1-2, with unresolved D. This CDR3 comprises 12 residues. The V gene's germline CDR1 is LGHDT and CDR2 YNNKEL (reference sequence). Between the trimmed V and J ends, which lost 4 bases and 4 bases, there was a span of 7 bases.

The V call is TRBV7-9, the J call TRBJ1-1; D perhaps matches TRBD1 (6 bases). Trimming shortened V by 8 bases and J by 1 base, and 14 bases separated the two germline ends. CDR3 size: 14 residues. Germline V gene data show CDR1 as SEHNR and CDR2 as FQNEAQ (reference sequence). CDR3: CASVRGGSNTEAFF. The CDR3 DNA reads TGTGCCAGCGTCAGAGGGGGATCGAACACTGAAGCTTTCTTT.

The CDR3 loop is CASSPWTDSNEKLFF. The CDR3 DNA reads as TGTGCCAGTAGTCCCTGGACAGATTCTAATGAAAAACTGTTTTTT. The genes are TRBV19 and TRBJ1-4; D perhaps matches TRBD1 (6 bases). V lost 5 bases to trimming and J lost 3 bases, with 13 bases between them. This CDR3 has 15 residues. Germline lookup yields CDR1 LNHDA and CDR2 SQIVND (reference sequence).

The chain uses TRBV19 and TRBJ2-3, with TRBD1 as a possible D gene (5 bases). CDR1 LNHDA and CDR2 SQIVND come from the germline V gene (reference sequence). Trimming removed 3 bases from V and 4 bases from J, with 11 bases in between. The CDR3 has 14 residues. CDR3: CASSMGRVADTQYF. The CDR3 region has the DNA TGTGCCAGTAGTATGGGCAGGGTCGCAGATACGCAGTATTTT.

J is TRBJ1-2 and V is TRBV20-1, with D hard to call. CDR1 and CDR2 (germline): DFQATT, SNEGSKA (reference sequence). The CDR3 runs to 11 residues. CDR3 bases: TGCAGCACTCCGGGGAGTGAAGGCTACACCTTC. This sequence encodes CSTPGSEGYTF.

V gene TRBV7-6 combines with J gene TRBJ2-2; TRBD1 is a possible D gene (6 bases). Between the trimmed V and J ends, which lost 0 bases and 1 base, there was a span of 9 bases. CDR3 size: 16 residues. Germline CDR1 reads SGHVS; CDR2 reads FNYEAQ. The CDR3 spells CASSLAEGGNTGELFF. The CDR3 DNA follows: TGTGCCAGCAGCTTAGCGGAAGGGGGGAACACCGGGGAGCTGTTTTTT.

This clone was recorded only once. The gene calls are TRBV2 and TRBJ2-5, with 13 bases lining up with TRBD2. V lost 6 bases and J lost 4; bases outside the gene matches: 5. This CDR3 contains 15 residues. Germline V gene lookup returns CDR1 SNHLY and CDR2 FYNNEI. The CDR3 bases are TGTGCCAGCAGACCCGGACTAGCGGGGGCAGAGACCCAGTACTTC. It codes for CASRPGLAGAETQYF.

V and J are TRBV6-2 or TRBV6-3 and TRBJ1-2, with 7 bases that match TRBD1. The ends lost 2 bases at V and 8 bases at J; junction bases unmatched: 5. This CDR3 contains 13 residues. Germline V lookup: CDR1 MNHEY, CDR2 SVGEGT. For the CDR3, the DNA is TGTGCCAGCAGTTACAGACAGGGAGGAGGCTACACCTTC. Amino acids: CASSYRQGGGYTF.

The chain recombines TRBV7-2 with TRBJ1-3, with D hard to call. Trimming left V 2 bases short and J 0 bases short, with 8 bases between. This CDR3 comprises 15 residues. Germline V lookup: CDR1 SGHTA, CDR2 FQGNSA. The CDR3 loop is CASSLRSGSGNTIYF. The CDR3 coding sequence is TGTGCCAGCAGCTTACGCTCAGGCTCTGGAAACACCATATATTTT.

The chain links TRBV7-9 to TRBJ2-1, with D maybe TRBD2 (5 bases). Trimming shortened V by 1 base and J by 2 bases, and 18 bases separated the two germline ends. Germline-derived CDR1 and CDR2 are SEHNR and FQNEAQ (reference sequence). The CDR3 runs to 18 residues. The CDR3 DNA reads TGTGCCAGCAGCTTAGGTTTCGGGAACGGGATTACCTACAATGAGCAGTTCTTC. Its translation: CASSLGFGNGITYNEQFF.

The chain carries TRBV6-1 and TRBJ1-2; D is perhaps TRBD1 (6 bases). The CDR3 consists of 14 residues. Looked up from germline, CDR1 is MNHNS and CDR2 is SASEGT. The ends were cut back, 0 bases at V and 2 bases at J, with 7 bases in the middle. DNA of the CDR3: TGTGCCAGCAGTGAAGCGCAGGGGAACTATGGCTACACCTTC. As protein: CASSEAQGNYGYTF.